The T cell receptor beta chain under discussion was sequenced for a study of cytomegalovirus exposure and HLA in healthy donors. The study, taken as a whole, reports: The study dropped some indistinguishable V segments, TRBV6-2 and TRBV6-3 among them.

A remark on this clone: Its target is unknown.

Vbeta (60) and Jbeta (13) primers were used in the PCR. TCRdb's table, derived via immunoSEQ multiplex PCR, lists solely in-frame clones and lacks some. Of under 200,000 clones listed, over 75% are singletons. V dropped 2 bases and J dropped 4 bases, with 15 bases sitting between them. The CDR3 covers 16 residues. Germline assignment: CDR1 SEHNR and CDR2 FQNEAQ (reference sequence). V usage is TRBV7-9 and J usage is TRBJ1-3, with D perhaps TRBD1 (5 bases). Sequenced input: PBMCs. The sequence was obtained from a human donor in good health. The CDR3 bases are TGTGCCAGCAGCTTATCTGGCAGGGCTGGAGGAAACACCATATATTTT. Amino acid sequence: CASSLSGRAGGNTIYF.